This is a list of T cell receptor beta chains from one sample in a study of blood T cell repertoires in COVID-19. Using immunoSEQ multiplex PCR, the repertoire was profiled, and TCRdb retains in-frame clones only, with some absent. The profile covers tens of thousands of clones, with 80% to 95% appearing a single time and 6.9% taken by the ten largest. The sequenced sample was peripheral blood. The receptors come from a human donor in a cohort sampled during active COVID-19. Both conserved end residues are part of each CDR3. D genes are given only for firm matches. Clone sizes are given selectively: once, few, many, or a class where the clone is expanded.

abundance: .; j_gene: TRBJ1-1; v_gene: TRBV19; d_gene: .; CDR3aa: CAIKSKGGALINTEAFF; CDR3nt: TGTGCCATAAAATCCAAGGGAGGCGCCCTAATTAACACTGAAGCTTTCTTT
abundance: .; j_gene: TRBJ1-1; v_gene: TRBV5-1; d_gene: .; CDR3aa: CASSLDGTSTEAFF; CDR3nt: TGCGCCAGCAGCTTGGATGGGACAAGTACTGAAGCTTTCTTT
abundance: .; j_gene: TRBJ1-6; v_gene: TRBV18; d_gene: .; CDR3aa: CASSPRQVYNSPLHF; CDR3nt: TGTGCCAGCTCACCTCGACAGGTATATAATTCACCCCTCCACTTT
abundance: .; j_gene: TRBJ1-2; v_gene: TRBV29-1; d_gene: .; CDR3aa: CSVEDALTRYSYGYTF; CDR3nt: TGCAGCGTTGAAGACGCCTTGACCAGGTACTCCTATGGCTACACCTTC
abundance: .; j_gene: TRBJ1-2; v_gene: TRBV28; d_gene: TRBD1; CDR3aa: CASSQTGQGNYVGYTF; CDR3nt: TGTGCCAGCAGCCAAACCGGACAGGGAAACTATGTTGGCTACACCTTC
abundance: .; j_gene: TRBJ1-1; v_gene: TRBV4-3; d_gene: .; CDR3aa: CASSQDPGRGTEAFF; CDR3nt: TGCGCCAGCAGCCAAGACCCAGGGCGGGGAACTGAAGCTTTCTTT
abundance: .; j_gene: TRBJ2-1; v_gene: TRBV5-6; d_gene: .; CDR3aa: CASGTRGHNEQFF; CDR3nt: TGTGCCAGCGGGACAAGGGGTCACAATGAGCAGTTCTTC
abundance: .; j_gene: TRBJ2-1; v_gene: TRBV6-1; d_gene: .; CDR3aa: CASSERKQGWYEQFF; CDR3nt: TGTGCCAGCAGTGAACGGAAACAGGGTTGGTATGAGCAGTTCTTC
abundance: .; j_gene: TRBJ1-6; v_gene: TRBV19; d_gene: .; CDR3aa: CASSIGGYLSPLHF; CDR3nt: TGTGCCAGTAGTATTGGAGGGTACCTTTCACCCCTCCACTTT
abundance: once; j_gene: TRBJ1-4; v_gene: TRBV5-1; d_gene: .; CDR3aa: CASSLYPVDATNEKLFF; CDR3nt: TGCGCCAGCAGCTTGTATCCGGTTGATGCAACTAATGAAAAACTGTTTTTT
abundance: .; j_gene: TRBJ1-1; v_gene: TRBV11-2; d_gene: .; CDR3aa: CASSLTENTEAFF; CDR3nt: TGTGCCAGCAGTTTGACAGAGAACACTGAAGCTTTCTTT
abundance: .; j_gene: TRBJ2-5; v_gene: TRBV7-9; d_gene: .; CDR3aa: CASSPDKGWQETQYF; CDR3nt: TGTGCCAGCAGCCCCGATAAGGGGTGGCAAGAGACCCAGTACTTC
abundance: .; j_gene: TRBJ1-5; v_gene: TRBV27; d_gene: .; CDR3aa: CASSVRTGNQPQHF; CDR3nt: TGTGCCAGCAGTGTTCGGACGGGGAATCAGCCCCAGCATTTT
abundance: few; j_gene: TRBJ1-2; v_gene: TRBV4-1; d_gene: .; CDR3aa: CASSQDQGTYGYTF; CDR3nt: TGCGCCAGCAGCCAAGATCAGGGGACCTATGGCTACACCTTC
abundance: once; j_gene: TRBJ1-6; v_gene: TRBV3-1/TRBV3-2; d_gene: TRBD1; CDR3aa: CASSQATGGNSPLHF; CDR3nt: TGTGCCAGCAGCCAAGCAACAGGGGGGAATTCACCCCTCCACTTT
abundance: .; j_gene: TRBJ2-1; v_gene: TRBV9; d_gene: TRBD2; CDR3aa: CASSVVAGDNEQFF; CDR3nt: TGTGCCAGCAGCGTAGTAGCGGGGGACAATGAGCAGTTCTTC